Detailed here is one TCR beta chain. This sample was taken from a study of blood T cell repertoires in COVID-19. At the level of the study: Sites in the United States, Italy and Spain provided acute and convalescent COVID-19 samples. The cDNA or gDNA used as material had been derived from T cells, B-cell-depleted T cells, or PBMCs.

The CDR3 runs to 14 residues. Trimming cost V 3 bases and J 3 bases; bases outside gene matches: 2. CDR1 is SGHDT, CDR2 YYEEEE, per germline. Per the authors' pipeline: Estimated nucleated cell counts came from reference gene primer amplification. Using immunoSEQ multiplex PCR, the repertoire was profiled, and TCRdb retains in-frame clones only, with some absent. V, J and clone size were drawn from that table, and D and trimming were deduced from the DNA. The sample holds over 200,000 clones, 83% seen once. Sequencing was done on a sample of peripheral blood. The source is a man at least 80 years old with acute or convalescent COVID-19. V usage is TRBV5-6 and J usage is TRBJ1-5; 8 positions agree with TRBD1. The CDR3 DNA follows: TGTGCCAGCAGCTGGGGACAGGCCAATCAGCCCCAGCATTTT. This translates into CASSWGQANQPQHF.